This T cell receptor (beta chain) originates from a study of control samples from healthy donors and cancer patients. Trimming removed 4 bases from V and 1 base from J; junction bases left unmatched: 7. The CDR3 runs 16 residues. The V gene's germline CDR1 is SGHRS and CDR2 YFSETQ. The repertoire was sequenced with immunoSEQ multiplex PCR; TCRdb's copy has only in-frame clones and lacks some. Of just under 75,000 clones detected, roughly 90% appear once; the ten largest clones hold over 3.5%. The chain recombines TRBV5-1 with TRBJ2-7; 11 bases are shared with TRBD2. Sequenced sample: blood. The receptor was isolated from a woman aged 45 to 65 in good health. The CDR3 reads CASSVETSGMSYEQYF. For the CDR3, the DNA is TGCGCCAGCAGCGTGGAGACTAGCGGGATGTCCTACGAGCAGTACTTC.